This is a list of T cell receptor beta chains from one sample in a study of blood T cells in healthy people across ages. Using its own MiXCR run on the 5' RACE reads, TCRdb lists one record per CDR3 protein. The sample includes 850,000 to 1,000,000 distinct CDR3 sequences, roughly 51% of them seen just once. Sequenced input: blood. These receptors were obtained from an older woman in good health. Each CDR3 is given with its conserved first and last residue. The D gene is left open where the match is weak. Size is omitted from some rows. Given values are once, few, many or a class for expanded clones.

v_call	d_call	j_call	clone_size	cdr3_nt	cdr3_aa
TRBV12-3/TRBV12-4	.	TRBJ2-7	.	TGTGCCAGCAGCCCTGGGCGCAGGTCCCACGAGCAGTACTTC	CASSPGRRSHEQYF
TRBV29-1	TRBD1	TRBJ2-7	.	TGCAGCGGGGGACAGAGCTCCTACGAGCAGTACTTC	CSGGQSSYEQYF
TRBV20-1	.	TRBJ2-7	many	TGCAGTGCTAGAGACAACTACGAGCAGTACTTC	CSARDNYEQYF
TRBV29-1	TRBD1	TRBJ2-3	.	TGCAGCGGTTACGGACAGGGGGCATCCGATACGCAGTATTTT	CSGYGQGASDTQYF
TRBV29-1	.	TRBJ2-7	.	TGCAGCGCTGAAGATTCACTGGGGGGATCCAGCTCCTACGAGCAGTACTTC	CSAEDSLGGSSSYEQYF
TRBV6-2/TRBV6-3	.	TRBJ2-2	.	TGTGCCAGCAAACCCAACCCGAGCGGGGAGCTGTTTTTT	CASKPNPSGELFF
TRBV6-6	.	TRBJ2-1	.	TGTGCCAGCTCCTCGAGGGGAGGGGGGGGGAATGAGCAGTTCTTC	CASSSRGGGGNEQFF
TRBV25-1	TRBD1	TRBJ2-6	.	TGTGCCAGCAGTGACGGGACAGGGGGTTATGGGGCCAACGTCCTGACTTTC	CASSDGTGGYGANVLTF
TRBV20-1	.	TRBJ2-4	.	TGCAGTGCTAGGAGACTAGCCAAAAACATTCAGTACTTC	CSARRLAKNIQYF
TRBV6-6	TRBD1	TRBJ2-3	.	TGTGCCAGCAGTTCCGGACAGGGAGGTGGCACAGATACGCAGTATTTT	CASSSGQGGGTDTQYF
TRBV5-1	.	TRBJ2-7	.	TGCGCCAGCAGCGCCGGGGACGGCTCCTACGAGCAGTACTTC	CASSAGDGSYEQYF
TRBV7-6	TRBD2	TRBJ2-7	.	TGTGCCAGCAGCCCGGTTAGCGGGAGGGCCTACGAGCAGTACTTC	CASSPVSGRAYEQYF
TRBV10-3	TRBD1	TRBJ2-5	.	TGTGCCACGCGACAGGGGGCGGAGACCCAGTACTTC	CATRQGAETQYF
TRBV12-3/TRBV12-4	.	TRBJ2-5	few	.	CASSFLAGVTQYF
TRBV7-6	TRBD2	TRBJ2-3	.	TGTGCCAGCAGCTTAGCGCCTGGGGGAGGGCCCACAGATACGCAGTATTTT	CASSLAPGGGPTDTQYF
TRBV12-3/TRBV12-4	.	TRBJ2-7	.	TGTGCCAGCAGAGGTCGACAGAGTCCCTACGAGCAGTACTTC	CASRGRQSPYEQYF
TRBV7-2	TRBD2	TRBJ2-3	.	TGTGCCAGCAGCGTCACTAGCGGGAGGGCTGGTACGCAGTATTTT	CASSVTSGRAGTQYF
TRBV6-1	TRBD1	TRBJ2-4	few	TGTGCCAGCAGTGCCGCCCGGGACAGGGGTGTAGTCAAAAACATTCAGTACTTC	CASSAARDRGVVKNIQYF
TRBV28	.	TRBJ1-5	.	TGTGCCAGCACCTCCACTCGGGTAAATCAGCCCCAGCATTTT	CASTSTRVNQPQHF
TRBV20-1	.	TRBJ1-5	.	TGCAGTGCTAGAGATGGGTCCACCTATAGCAATCAGCCCCAGCATTTT	CSARDGSTYSNQPQHF
TRBV4-1	.	TRBJ1-5	.	TGCGCCAGCAGCCATATGGGGGGCAATCAGCCCCAGCATTTT	CASSHMGGNQPQHF
TRBV28	TRBD1	TRBJ2-7	.	TGTGCCAGCAGTCAGCCGACAGGGGGCTACGAGCAGTACTTC	CASSQPTGGYEQYF
TRBV4-2	TRBD2	TRBJ2-1	.	TGTGCCAGCAGCCTATGGACTAGCCTCTCCTACAATGAGCAGTTCTTC	CASSLWTSLSYNEQFF
TRBV20-1	TRBD2	TRBJ2-7	once	TGCAGTGCCAAGCGGGGGACCTACGAGCAGTACTTC	CSAKRGTYEQYF
TRBV9	TRBD2	TRBJ2-2	.	TGTGCCTCGGCAGGACTAGAGCTTGCCGGGGAGCTGTTTTTT	CASAGLELAGELFF
TRBV20-1	TRBD2	TRBJ2-1	.	TGCAGTGCTAGAGATCCCGGGGCGGGAGGCTCATACAATGAGCAGTTCTTC	CSARDPGAGGSYNEQFF
TRBV6-2/TRBV6-3	.	TRBJ2-5	.	TGTGCCAGCGTTCAGGGATTTGGAGAGACCCAGTACTTC	CASVQGFGETQYF
TRBV9	.	TRBJ2-5	.	TGTGCCAGCAGCGTAGCAGGGGATGGTGTCGGAGAGGCCCAGTACTTC	CASSVAGDGVGEAQYF
TRBV5-1	.	TRBJ2-1	few	TGCGCCAGCAGCTGGACTGGGGATGAGCAGTTCTTC	CASSWTGDEQFF
TRBV7-9	.	TRBJ2-4	.	TGTGCCAGCAGCTTACTGGGGACGAATTCCAAAAACATTCAGTACTTC	CASSLLGTNSKNIQYF
TRBV28	TRBD2	TRBJ2-4	.	TGTGCCAGCAGTGCCCCTGGGGGGGAGGCCAAAAACATTCAGTACTTC	CASSAPGGEAKNIQYF
TRBV4-1	TRBD2	TRBJ2-7	.	TGCGCCAGCAGCCAAGCAAGGGCTAGCGGGAGGAACGAGCAGTACTTC	CASSQARASGRNEQYF
TRBV4-3	.	TRBJ2-3	.	TGCGCCAGCAGCCACAGCCAGTTCTGGGGCACAGATACGCAGTATTTT	CASSHSQFWGTDTQYF
TRBV4-3	.	TRBJ2-4	.	TGCGCCAGCAGCCAAGGTTTTCAGCTCCAAACGAGAGGCATTCAGTACTTC	CASSQGFQLQTRGIQYF
TRBV12-3/TRBV12-4	.	TRBJ2-5	.	TGTGCCAGCAGTCGCCAAAGGTTAGAGACCCAGTACTTC	CASSRQRLETQYF
TRBV6-5	.	TRBJ1-6	.	TGTGCCAGCAGTTACTCAACCAGGGCTCGGTCACCCCTCCACTTT	CASSYSTRARSPLHF
TRBV7-9	.	TRBJ2-7	few	TGTGCCAGCAGCGTAGGGGGTTTCGGCGAGCAGTACTTC	CASSVGGFGEQYF
TRBV20-1	TRBD2	TRBJ2-5	.	TGCAGTGCAAGGACTAGCGGGAGTTTCATTGGGACCCAGTACTTC	CSARTSGSFIGTQYF
TRBV5-5	.	TRBJ1-4	.	TGTGCCAGCAGCTTGGTGACAGTGAAGTCTGAAAAACTGTTTTTT	CASSLVTVKSEKLFF